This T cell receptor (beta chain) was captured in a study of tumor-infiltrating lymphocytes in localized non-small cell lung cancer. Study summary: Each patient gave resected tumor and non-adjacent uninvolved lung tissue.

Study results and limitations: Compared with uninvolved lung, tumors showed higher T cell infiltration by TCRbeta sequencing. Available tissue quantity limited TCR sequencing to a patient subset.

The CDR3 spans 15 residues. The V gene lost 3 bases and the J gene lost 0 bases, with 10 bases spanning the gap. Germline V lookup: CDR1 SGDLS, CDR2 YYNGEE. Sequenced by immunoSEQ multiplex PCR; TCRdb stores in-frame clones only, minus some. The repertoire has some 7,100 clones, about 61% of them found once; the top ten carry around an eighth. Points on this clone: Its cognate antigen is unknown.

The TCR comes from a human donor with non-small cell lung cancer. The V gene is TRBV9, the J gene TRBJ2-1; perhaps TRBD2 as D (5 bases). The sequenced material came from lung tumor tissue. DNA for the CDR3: TGTGCCAGCAGCGCCGAGGGTAGCTCCTACAATGAGCAGTTCTTC. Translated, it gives CASSAEGSSYNEQFF. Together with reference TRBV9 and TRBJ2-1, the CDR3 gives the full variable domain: DSGVTQTPKHLITATGQRVTLRCSPRSGDLSVYWYQQSLDQGLQFLIQYYNGEERAKGNILERFSAQQFPDLHSELNLSSLELGDSALYFCASSAEGSSYNEQFFGPGTRLTVL.